This TCR beta chain was documented in a study of OX40 agonist ivuxolimab in advanced cancers. Only in-frame clones appear in the TCRdb table, and some are missing; sequencing was by immunoSEQ multiplex PCR. This table holds approximately 62,000 clones, about nine tenths found once. This CDR3 is built from 12 residues. The V and J ends lost 4 bases and 5 bases respectively, with 9 bases between them. Germline-derived CDR1 and CDR2 are SGHAT and FQDESV (reference sequence). This TCR was sampled from an adult with an advanced solid tumor such as melanoma, head and neck, liver or kidney cancer. The input for sequencing was CD4+ or CD8+ T cells sorted from blood, taken in a trial of the OX40 agonist ivuxolimab. V is TRBV11-1 and J is TRBJ2-7; TRBD1 might be the D (5 bases). The CDR3 region is CASSSRAHEQYF. CDR3 DNA: TGTGCCAGCAGCTCCAGGGCCCACGAGCAGTACTTC.